The source of this TCR beta chain is a study of shared clonotypes between healthy human individuals. Overall study: Plates per donor: three CD4 naive, three CD4 memory, two CD8 naive, one CD8 memory.

V was cut by 3 bases and J by 1 base, with 6 bases left in between. Germline values: CDR1 ENHRY, CDR2 SYGVKD. The CDR3 sequence is 13 residues long. Assay: immunoSEQ multiplex PCR; the TCRdb copy retains only in-frame clones and omits some. Here the sample spans 660,000 or so clones, around 96% being singletons. CD45RO negativity and positive selection for CCR7 defined naive CD8 cells, a population that excluded terminally differentiated effector memory CD45RA+ cells. The sequenced material came from naive CD8+ T cells sorted from blood. This rearrangement joins TRBV10-3 to TRBJ2-5; D remains unclear. This clonotype was sampled from a woman aged 30 to 39 in good health. The DNA of the CDR3 is TGTGCCATCAGTGACGGCAGCCAAGAGACCCAGTACTTC. Residues: CAISDGSQETQYF.